Given below is one TCR beta chain in context. This sample was taken from a study of T cell changes during pregnancy in multiple sclerosis. The repertoire was sequenced with immunoSEQ multiplex PCR; TCRdb's copy has only in-frame clones and lacks some. The table has 100,000 or so clones, over 85% seen once. The sequence came from a female donor in good health, enrolled as a control in a pregnancy study. This material consisted of peripheral blood, taken after pregnancy.

The CDR3: CASTPVGIIAGFSYEQYF. In DNA, the CDR3 is TGCGCCAGCACCCCCGTGGGGATTATAGCGGGTTTCTCCTACGAGCAGTACTTC. The J gene is TRBJ2-7, the V gene TRBV5-1; 7 positions match TRBD2. The CDR3 totals 18 residues. Germline V CDR1 and CDR2: SGHRS, YFSETQ. J gave up 0 bases and V 6 bases, and 18 bases lay outside the gene matches.